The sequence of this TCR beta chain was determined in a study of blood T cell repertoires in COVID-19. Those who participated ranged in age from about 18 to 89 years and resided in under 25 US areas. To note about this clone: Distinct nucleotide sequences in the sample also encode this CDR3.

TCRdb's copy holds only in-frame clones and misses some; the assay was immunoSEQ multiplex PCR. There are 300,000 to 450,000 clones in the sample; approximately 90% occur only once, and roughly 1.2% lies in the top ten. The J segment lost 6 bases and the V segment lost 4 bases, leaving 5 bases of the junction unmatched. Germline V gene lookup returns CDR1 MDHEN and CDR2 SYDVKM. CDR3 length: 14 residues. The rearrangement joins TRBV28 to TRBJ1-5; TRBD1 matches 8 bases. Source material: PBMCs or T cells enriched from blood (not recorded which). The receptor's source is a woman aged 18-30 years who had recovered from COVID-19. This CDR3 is CASSSGTGGQPQHF. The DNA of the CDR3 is TGTGCCAGCAGTTCGGGGACAGGTGGTCAGCCCCAGCATTTT.